This T cell receptor beta chain was recovered during a study of identical twins. Overall study results and limits: For zero-insertion analyses, partial confounding could come from invariant MAIT and iNKT cells.

Germline V lookup: CDR1 LNHNV, CDR2 YYDKDF (reference sequence). The CDR3 is made up of 15 amino acids. V lost 1 base and J lost 2, with 11 bases in between. TCRdb reanalysed the 5' RACE reads using MiXCR and keeps one entry per CDR3 protein. The sample includes 500,000 to 700,000 distinct CDR3 sequences, 7.1% seen only once; the top ten take roughly 1.5%. This clonotype was counted many times. The antigen is undetermined. The same data also contributed to another study, on yellow fever vaccine responses in identical twins.

The sequence was obtained from a young woman in good health. Material: PBMCs. The genes are TRBV15 and TRBJ1-1; no reliable D call. The CDR3 is CATSRGYEGNTEAFF. The CDR3 DNA follows: TGTGCCACCAGCAGAGGGTACGAGGGAAACACTGAAGCTTTCTTT.